A selection of T cell receptor beta chains follows, all from one sample in a study of CD4+ T cells in melanoma. Clones were sequenced by immunoSEQ multiplex PCR, and TCRdb holds only the in-frame ones, with some missing. Seen here are about 11,000 clones, approximately 65% observed once, and the top ten hold 12%. Material: cells from a culture (not recorded whether cultured in vitro). The receptors shown here come from a human donor with melanoma. The CDR3 runs from the conserved cysteine through the conserved F or W. A D gene is named only where the DNA matches it firmly. Only some rows state a clone size, as once, few, many or a class for expanded clones.

d_call j_call v_call clone_size cdr3_nt cdr3_aa
TRBD1 TRBJ1-2 TRBV6-1 few TGTGCCAGCAGCGGGGACAGAGGTAACTATGGCTACACCTTC CASSGDRGNYGYTF
TRBD1 TRBJ1-2 TRBV5-6 NA TGTGCCAGCAGGTCGACAGGGACAGCTAACTATGGCTACACCTTC CASRSTGTANYGYTF
NA TRBJ1-5 TRBV5-8 NA TGTGCCAGCAGCCCCACCGTGGCGAAAAGAATCCAGCCCCAGCATTTT CASSPTVAKRIQPQHF
NA TRBJ1-6 TRBV7-3 NA TGTGCCAGCAGCTCCGGGAATTCACCCCTCCACTTT CASSSGNSPLHF
NA TRBJ2-3 TRBV6-1 NA TGTGCCAGCAGTGAAGCTTGGGGGTCAAGCACAGATACGCAGTATTTT CASSEAWGSSTDTQYF
NA TRBJ1-6 TRBV5-1 NA TGCGCCAGCAGCTTGGCCACCGGGTCGGAATCACCCCTCCACTTT CASSLATGSESPLHF
NA TRBJ1-1 TRBV15 NA TGTGCCACCAGCAGAGATTGGGGGGCAGCAGCTTTCTTT CATSRDWGAAAFF
TRBD1 TRBJ2-7 TRBV19 NA TGTGCCAGTAGTATTGGTGGACCGGGACAGGGGGCCTACGAGCAGTACTTC CASSIGGPGQGAYEQYF
NA TRBJ2-6 TRBV5-6 NA TGTGCCAGCAGCTTTCGCCCGGGGCGGTCAGTGCAGGGGGCCAACGTCCTGACTTTC CASSFRPGRSVQGANVLTF
TRBD1 TRBJ1-5 TRBV15 NA TGTGCCACCAGCGGATACAGGGGGCGATTACAGCCCCAGCATTTT CATSGYRGRLQPQHF
NA TRBJ2-7 TRBV11-2 once TGTGCCAGCAGCTCCCGAGGGACAGCGGGCTCCTACGGGGAGCAGTACTTC CASSSRGTAGSYGEQYF
TRBD1 TRBJ1-1 TRBV19 few TGTGCCAGTAGTACAAGGACAGGGAACACTGAAGCTTTCTTT CASSTRTGNTEAFF
NA TRBJ1-1 TRBV18 NA TGTGCCAGCTCACCCGGCACAACTTACATGAACACTGAAGCTTTCTTT CASSPGTTYMNTEAFF
NA TRBJ1-6 TRBV6-6 medium-sized TGTGCCAGCAGGAGTCGGACTCTTAATTCACCCCTCCACTTT CASRSRTLNSPLHF
NA TRBJ1-2 TRBV2 NA TGTGCCAGCAGGCCCCTCCGGGGGAACTATGGCTACACCTTC CASRPLRGNYGYTF
TRBD1 TRBJ2-1 TRBV30 few TGTGCCTGGAGTGTGGACAGGCGGCACAATGAGCAGTTCTTC CAWSVDRRHNEQFF
TRBD1 TRBJ1-2 TRBV5-7 few TGTGCCAGCAGCTCGGGGGACAGGGTGCAGGCTGGCTACACCTTC CASSSGDRVQAGYTF
NA TRBJ2-1 TRBV7-9 NA TGTGCCAGCAGCTTTCTTAGGAATGAGCAGTTCTTC CASSFLRNEQFF
NA TRBJ2-1 TRBV6-1 NA TGTGCCAGCTGCAGACAGGCTGGGGATGAGCAGTTCTTC CASCRQAGDEQFF
NA TRBJ2-1 TRBV11-2 NA TGTGCCAGCAGCTTCGGGGCTAGTAGGTTCGTAGACAATGAGCAGTTCTTC CASSFGASRFVDNEQFF
TRBD1 TRBJ1-1 TRBV6-5 NA TGTGCCAGCTCTAGACAGGGGAACACTGAAGCTTTCTTT CASSRQGNTEAFF
TRBD1 TRBJ1-6 TRBV30 few TGTGCCTGGAGTACAGGGGCCGACGGATCACCCCTCCACTTT CAWSTGADGSPLHF